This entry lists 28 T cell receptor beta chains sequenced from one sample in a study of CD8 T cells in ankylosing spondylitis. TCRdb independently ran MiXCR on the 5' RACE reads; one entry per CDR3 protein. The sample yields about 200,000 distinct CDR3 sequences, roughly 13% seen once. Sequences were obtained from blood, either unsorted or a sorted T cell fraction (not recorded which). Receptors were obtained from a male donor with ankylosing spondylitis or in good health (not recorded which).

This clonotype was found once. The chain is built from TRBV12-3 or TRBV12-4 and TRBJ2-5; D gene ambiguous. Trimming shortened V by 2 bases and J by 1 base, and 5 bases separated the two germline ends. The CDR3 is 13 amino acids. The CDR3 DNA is TGTGCCAGCAGTTTACAACTCCAAGAGACCCAGTACTTC. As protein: CASSLQLQETQYF.

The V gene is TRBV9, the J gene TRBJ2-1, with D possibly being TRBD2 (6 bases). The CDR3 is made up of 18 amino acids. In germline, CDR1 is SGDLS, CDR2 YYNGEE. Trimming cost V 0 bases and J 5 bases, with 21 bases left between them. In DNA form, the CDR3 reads TGTGCCAGCAGCGTAGCTACACGGGGGTCGGTGGGAGACAATGAGCAGTTCTTC. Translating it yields CASSVATRGSVGDNEQFF.

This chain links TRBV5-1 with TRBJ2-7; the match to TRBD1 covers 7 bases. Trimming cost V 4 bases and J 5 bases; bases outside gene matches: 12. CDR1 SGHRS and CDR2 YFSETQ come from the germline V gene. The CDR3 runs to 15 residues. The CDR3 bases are TGCGCCAGCAGCACTTCCGACAGGGAAGCCCACGAGCAGTACTTC. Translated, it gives CASSTSDREAHEQYF.

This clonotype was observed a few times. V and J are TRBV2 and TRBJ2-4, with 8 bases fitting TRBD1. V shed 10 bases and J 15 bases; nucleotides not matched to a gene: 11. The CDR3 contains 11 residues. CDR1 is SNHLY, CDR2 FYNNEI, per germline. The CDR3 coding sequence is TGTGCCACCTGGGACCCGGACAGGGTGTACTTC. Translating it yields CATWDPDRVYF.

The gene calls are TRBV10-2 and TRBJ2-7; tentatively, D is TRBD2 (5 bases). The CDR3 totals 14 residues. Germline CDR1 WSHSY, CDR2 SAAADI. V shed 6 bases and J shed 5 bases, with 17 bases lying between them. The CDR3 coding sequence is TGCGCCAGCAGGGGTGGCGGGCCACCCAACGAGCAGTACTTC. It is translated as CASRGGGPPNEQYF.

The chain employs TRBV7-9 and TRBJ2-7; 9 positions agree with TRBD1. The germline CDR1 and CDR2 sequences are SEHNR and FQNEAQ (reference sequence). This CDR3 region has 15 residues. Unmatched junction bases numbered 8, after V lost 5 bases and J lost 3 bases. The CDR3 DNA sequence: TGTGCCAGCAGCCGGGTGGGACAGGGAAACTACGAGCAGTACTTC. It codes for CASSRVGQGNYEQYF.

CDR3 nucleotide sequence: TGTGCCAGCAGCTTAGGGCCCCCGGCAGGGCAGAACACTGAAGCTTTCTTT. Residues: CASSLGPPAGQNTEAFF. The chain links TRBV11-2 to TRBJ1-1, with a possible D match to TRBD1 (5 bases). This CDR3 spans 17 amino acids. Trimming stripped 1 base from V and 1 base from J, with 16 bases between. Germline CDR1 and CDR2: SGHAT and FQNNGV. Full variable domain (missing parts from reference TRBV11-2 and TRBJ1-1): EAGVAQSPRYKIIEKRQSVAFWCNPISGHATLYWYQQILGQGPKLLIQFQNNGVVDDSQLPKDRFSAERLKGVDSTLKIQPAKLEDSAVYLCASSLGPPAGQNTEAFFGQGTRLTVV.

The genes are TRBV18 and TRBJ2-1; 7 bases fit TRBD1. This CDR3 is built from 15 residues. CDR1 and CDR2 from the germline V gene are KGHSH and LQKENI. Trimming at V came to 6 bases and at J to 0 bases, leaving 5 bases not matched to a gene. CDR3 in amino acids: CASSPDRASYNEQFF. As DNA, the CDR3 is TGTGCCAGCTCCCCCGACAGGGCCTCCTACAATGAGCAGTTCTTC.

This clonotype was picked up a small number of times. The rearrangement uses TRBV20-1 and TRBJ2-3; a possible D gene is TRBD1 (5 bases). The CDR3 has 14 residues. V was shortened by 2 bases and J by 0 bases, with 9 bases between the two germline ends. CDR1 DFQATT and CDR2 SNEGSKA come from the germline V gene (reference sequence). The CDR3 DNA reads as TGCAGTGCTAGAACAGGATTTAGCACAGATACGCAGTATTTT. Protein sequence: CSARTGFSTDTQYF.

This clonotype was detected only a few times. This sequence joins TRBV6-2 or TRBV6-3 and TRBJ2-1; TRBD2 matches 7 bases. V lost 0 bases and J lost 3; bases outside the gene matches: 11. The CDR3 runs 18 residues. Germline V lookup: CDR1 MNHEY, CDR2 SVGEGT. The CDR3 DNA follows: TGTGCCAGCAGTTACTCGATGTTAGCGGGCACATTCTACAATGAGCAGTTCTTC. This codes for CASSYSMLAGTFYNEQFF.

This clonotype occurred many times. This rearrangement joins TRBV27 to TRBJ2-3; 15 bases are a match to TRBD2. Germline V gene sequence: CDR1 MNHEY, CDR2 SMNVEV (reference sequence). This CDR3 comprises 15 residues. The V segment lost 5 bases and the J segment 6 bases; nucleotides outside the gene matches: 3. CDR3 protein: CASSPGTSGRDTQYF. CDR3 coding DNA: TGTGCCAGCAGTCCAGGGACTAGCGGGAGGGATACGCAGTATTTT.

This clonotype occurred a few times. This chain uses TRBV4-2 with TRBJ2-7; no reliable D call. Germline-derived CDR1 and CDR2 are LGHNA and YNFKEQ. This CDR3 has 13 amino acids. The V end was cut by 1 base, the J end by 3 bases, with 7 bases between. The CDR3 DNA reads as TGTGCCAGCAGCCAAGGGCACCTCTACGAGCAGTACTTC. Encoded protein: CASSQGHLYEQYF.

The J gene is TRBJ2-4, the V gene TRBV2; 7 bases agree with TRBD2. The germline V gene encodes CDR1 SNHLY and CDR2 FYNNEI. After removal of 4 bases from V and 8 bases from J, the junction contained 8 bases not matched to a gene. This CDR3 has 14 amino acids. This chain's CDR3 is CASSGMGGTDIQYF. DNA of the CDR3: TGTGCCAGCAGTGGAATGGGGGGGACGGACATTCAGTACTTC.

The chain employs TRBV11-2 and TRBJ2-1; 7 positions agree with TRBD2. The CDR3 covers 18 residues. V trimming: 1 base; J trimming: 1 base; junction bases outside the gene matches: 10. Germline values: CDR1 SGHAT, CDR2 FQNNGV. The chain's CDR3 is CASSLGVWEGASYNEQFF. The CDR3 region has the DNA TGTGCCAGCAGCTTAGGGGTATGGGAGGGTGCGTCCTACAATGAGCAGTTCTTC.

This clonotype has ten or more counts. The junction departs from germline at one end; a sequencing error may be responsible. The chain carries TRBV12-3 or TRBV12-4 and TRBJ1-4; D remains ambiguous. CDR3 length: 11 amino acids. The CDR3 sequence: CASSPGEKLFF. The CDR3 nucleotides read TGTGCCAGCAGTCCGGGAGAAAAGCTGTTTTTT.

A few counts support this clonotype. The CDR3 DNA reads as TGTGCCAGCAGCTTAGTTGCAGGGGACAACACAGATACGCAGTATTTT. This sequence encodes CASSLVAGDNTDTQYF. The chain couples TRBV7-9 to TRBJ2-3; D is perhaps TRBD1 (6 bases). The CDR3 has 16 amino acids. Trimming cost V 1 base and J 2 bases, with 13 bases left between them. Per the germline V gene, CDR1 is SEHNR and CDR2 is FQNEAQ (reference sequence).

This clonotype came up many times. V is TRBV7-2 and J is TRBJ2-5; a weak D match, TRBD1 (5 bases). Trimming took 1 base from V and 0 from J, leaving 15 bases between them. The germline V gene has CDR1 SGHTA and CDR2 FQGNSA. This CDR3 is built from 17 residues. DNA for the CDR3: TGTGCCAGCAGCTTAGTTGGCTCAGGGCGTTACCAAGAGACCCAGTACTTC. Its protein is CASSLVGSGRYQETQYF.

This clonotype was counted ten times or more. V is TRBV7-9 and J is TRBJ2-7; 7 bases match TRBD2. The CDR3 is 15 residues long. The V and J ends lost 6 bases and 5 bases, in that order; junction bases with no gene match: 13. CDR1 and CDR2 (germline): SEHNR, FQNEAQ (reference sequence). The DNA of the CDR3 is TGTGCCAGCAGTCCGACCGGGACTACTCTCGACGAGCAGTACTTC. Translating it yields CASSPTGTTLDEQYF.

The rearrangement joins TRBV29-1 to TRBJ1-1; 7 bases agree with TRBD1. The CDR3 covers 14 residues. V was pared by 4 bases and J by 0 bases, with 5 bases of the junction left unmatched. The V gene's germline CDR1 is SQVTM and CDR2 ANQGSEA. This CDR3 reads CSVGIGGMNTEAFF. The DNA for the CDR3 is TGCAGCGTTGGAATAGGGGGCATGAACACTGAAGCTTTCTTT. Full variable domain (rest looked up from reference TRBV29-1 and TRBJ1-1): SAVISQKPSRDICQRGTSLTIQCQVDSQVTMMFWYRQQPGQSLTLIATANQGSEATYESGFVIDKFPISRPNLTFSTLTVSNMSPEDSSIYLCSVGIGGMNTEAFFGQGTRLTVV.

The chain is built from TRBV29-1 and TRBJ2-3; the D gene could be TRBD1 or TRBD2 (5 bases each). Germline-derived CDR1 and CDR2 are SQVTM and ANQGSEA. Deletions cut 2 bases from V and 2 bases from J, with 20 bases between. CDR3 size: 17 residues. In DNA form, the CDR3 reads TGCAGCGTTGAAACCGGAGCCGGGGACCCCAACACAGATACGCAGTATTTT. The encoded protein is CSVETGAGDPNTDTQYF.

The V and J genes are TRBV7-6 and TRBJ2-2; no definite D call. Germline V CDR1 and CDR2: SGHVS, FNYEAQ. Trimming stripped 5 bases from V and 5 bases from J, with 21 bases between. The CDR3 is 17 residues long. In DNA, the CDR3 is TGTGCCAGCAGCCACCCCGTGGGCTCCGGTGGGACCGGGGAGCTGTTTTTT. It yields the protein CASSHPVGSGGTGELFF.

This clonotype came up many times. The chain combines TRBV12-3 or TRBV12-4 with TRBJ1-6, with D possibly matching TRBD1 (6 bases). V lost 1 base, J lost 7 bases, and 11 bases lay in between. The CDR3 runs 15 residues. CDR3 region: CASSLEQGGNSPLHF. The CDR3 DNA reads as TGTGCCAGCAGTTTAGAACAGGGAGGAAATTCACCCCTCCACTTT.

CDR3 sequence: CASSKFEGPYEQYF. DNA for the CDR3: TGTGCCAGCAGCAAGTTCGAGGGGCCTTACGAGCAGTACTTC. The rearrangement uses TRBV3-1 and TRBJ2-7; D assignment may be TRBD1 or TRBD2 (5 bases each). The germline V gene encodes CDR1 LGHDT and CDR2 YNNKEL (reference sequence). This CDR3 spans 14 amino acids. Trimming removed 5 bases from V and 4 bases from J, with 15 bases in between.

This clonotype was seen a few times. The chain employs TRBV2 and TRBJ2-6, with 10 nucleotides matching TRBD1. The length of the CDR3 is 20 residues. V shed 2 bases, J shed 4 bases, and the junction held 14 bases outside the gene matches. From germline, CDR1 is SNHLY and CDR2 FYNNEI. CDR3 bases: TGTGCCAGCAGTGAAATTGGGACAGGGGTCCCCCTTTCGGGGGCCAACGTCCTGACTTTC. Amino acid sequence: CASSEIGTGVPLSGANVLTF.

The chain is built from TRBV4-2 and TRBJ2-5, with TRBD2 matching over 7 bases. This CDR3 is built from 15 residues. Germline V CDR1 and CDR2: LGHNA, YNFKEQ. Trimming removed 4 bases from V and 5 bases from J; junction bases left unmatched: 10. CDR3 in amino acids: CASSPALAEWETQYF. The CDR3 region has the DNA TGTGCCAGCAGCCCGGCGCTAGCGGAATGGGAGACCCAGTACTTC.

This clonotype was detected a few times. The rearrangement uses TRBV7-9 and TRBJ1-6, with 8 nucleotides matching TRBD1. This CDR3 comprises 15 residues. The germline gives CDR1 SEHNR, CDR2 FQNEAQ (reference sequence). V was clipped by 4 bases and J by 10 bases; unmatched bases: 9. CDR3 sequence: CASSSDREIGSPLHF. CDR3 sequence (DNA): TGTGCCAGCAGCTCGGACAGGGAAATAGGGTCACCCCTCCACTTT. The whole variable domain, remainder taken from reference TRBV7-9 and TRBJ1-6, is DTGVSQNPRHKITKRGQNVTFRCDPISEHNRLYWYRQTLGQGPEFLTYFQNEAQLEKSRLLSDRFSAERPKGSFSTLEIQRTEQGDSAMYLCASSSDREIGSPLHFGNGTRLTVT.

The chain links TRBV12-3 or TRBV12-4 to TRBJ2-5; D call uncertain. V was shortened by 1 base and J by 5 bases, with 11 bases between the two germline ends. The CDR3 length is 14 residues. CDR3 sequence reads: CASSLDEDRETQYF. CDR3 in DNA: TGTGCCAGCAGTTTAGATGAGGACCGTGAGACCCAGTACTTC.

Written as DNA, the CDR3 is TGTGCCAGCATAGCGGGAGGCATCCAGACCCAGTACTTC. It specifies CASIAGGIQTQYF. V usage is TRBV28 and J usage is TRBJ2-5; 10 bases line up with TRBD2. Germline V gene lookup returns CDR1 MDHEN and CDR2 SYDVKM. This CDR3 is 13 amino acids long. V trimming: 7 bases; J trimming: 6 bases; junction bases outside the gene matches: 5.